This TCR beta chain is from a study of regulatory T cells in long-lasting Graves disease. With iRepertoire HTBI primers and Arm-PCR of CDR3 regions, TCR beta libraries were built. One entry per CDR3 protein, called by TCRdb with MiXCR from the multiplex PCR reads. The sample lists under 500,000 distinct CDR3 sequences; around 20% were seen once. This CDR3 comprises 14 residues. The germline CDR1 and CDR2 sequences are SEHNR and FQNEAQ (reference sequence). The V gene lost 1 base and the J gene lost 6 bases, with 11 bases spanning the gap. Documented time point: persistent/refractory GD, antithyroid drugs over 5 years with positive TRAb. RNA extracted from PBMCs served as the sequencing template. Study results and limitations: Persistent disease samples used TRBV28, TRBJ1-2 and TRBJ2-5 preferentially. Possibly, accuracy suffered from the small sample size.

Worth noting for this clonotype: The antigen is undetermined.

The V call is TRBV7-9, the J call TRBJ2-3; possible D gene TRBD1, 6 bases. This receptor was taken from a female donor with Graves disease. The source material was peripheral blood mononuclear cells (PBMCs), sampled when the disease was refractory, from a patient treated with antithyroid drugs. CDR3 residues: CASSLDGGADTQYF. The CDR3 region has the DNA TGTGCCAGCAGCTTAGATGGGGGCGCGGATACGCAGTATTTT.